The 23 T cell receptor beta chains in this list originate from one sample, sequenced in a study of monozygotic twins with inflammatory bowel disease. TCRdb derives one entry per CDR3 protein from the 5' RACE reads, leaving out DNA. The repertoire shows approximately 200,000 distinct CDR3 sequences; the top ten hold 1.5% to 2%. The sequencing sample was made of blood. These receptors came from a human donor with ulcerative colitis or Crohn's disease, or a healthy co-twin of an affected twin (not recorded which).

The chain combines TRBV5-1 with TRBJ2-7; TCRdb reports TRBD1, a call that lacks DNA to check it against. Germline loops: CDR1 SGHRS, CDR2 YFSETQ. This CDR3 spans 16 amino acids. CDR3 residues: CASTLGGQPQRNEQYF.

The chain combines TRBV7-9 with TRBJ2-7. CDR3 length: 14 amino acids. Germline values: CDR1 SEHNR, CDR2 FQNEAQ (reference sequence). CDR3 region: CASSFQVGTYEQYF.

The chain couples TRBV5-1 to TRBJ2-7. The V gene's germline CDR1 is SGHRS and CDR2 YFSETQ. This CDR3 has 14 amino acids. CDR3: CASSLDGVTYEQYF.

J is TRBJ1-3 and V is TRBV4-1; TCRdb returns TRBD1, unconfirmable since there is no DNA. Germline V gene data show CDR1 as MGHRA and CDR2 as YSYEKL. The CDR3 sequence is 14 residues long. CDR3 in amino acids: CASSQDHAGDTIYF.

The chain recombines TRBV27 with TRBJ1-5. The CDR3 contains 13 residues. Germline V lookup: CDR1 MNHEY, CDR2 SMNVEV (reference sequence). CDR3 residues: CASSLGWSRPQHF.

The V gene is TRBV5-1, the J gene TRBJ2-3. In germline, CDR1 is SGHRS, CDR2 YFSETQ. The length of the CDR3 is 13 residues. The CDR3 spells CASSLFPTDTQYF.

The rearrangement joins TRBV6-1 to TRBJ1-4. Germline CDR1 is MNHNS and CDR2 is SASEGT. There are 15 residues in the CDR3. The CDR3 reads CASSEGRATNEKLFF.

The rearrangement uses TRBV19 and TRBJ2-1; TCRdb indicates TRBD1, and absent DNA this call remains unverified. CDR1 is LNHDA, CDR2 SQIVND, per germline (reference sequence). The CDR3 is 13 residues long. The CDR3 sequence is CASSIWDTDEQFF. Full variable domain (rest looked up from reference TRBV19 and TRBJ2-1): DGGITQSPKYLFRKEGQNVTLSCEQNLNHDAMYWYRQDPGQGLRLIYYSQIVNDFQKGDIAEGYSVSREKKESFPLTVTSAQKNPTAFYLCASSIWDTDEQFFGPGTRLTVL.

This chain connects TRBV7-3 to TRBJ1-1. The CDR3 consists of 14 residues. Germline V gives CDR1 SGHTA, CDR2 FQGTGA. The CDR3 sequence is CASSIEGSNTEAFF.

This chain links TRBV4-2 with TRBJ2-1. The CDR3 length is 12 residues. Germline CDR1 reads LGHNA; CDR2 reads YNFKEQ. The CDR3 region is CASSSTRNWQFF.

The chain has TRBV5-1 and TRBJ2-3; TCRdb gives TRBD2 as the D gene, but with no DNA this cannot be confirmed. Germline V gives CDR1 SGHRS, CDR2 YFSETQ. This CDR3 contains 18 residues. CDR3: CASSSSWGLAGETDTQYF.

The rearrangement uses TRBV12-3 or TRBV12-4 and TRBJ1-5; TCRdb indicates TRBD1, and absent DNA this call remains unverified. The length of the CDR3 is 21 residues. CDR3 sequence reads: CASSLSGIGQAFFFSNQPQHF.

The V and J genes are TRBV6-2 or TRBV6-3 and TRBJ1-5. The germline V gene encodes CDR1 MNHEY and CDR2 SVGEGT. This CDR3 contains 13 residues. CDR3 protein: CASSYGERQPQHF.

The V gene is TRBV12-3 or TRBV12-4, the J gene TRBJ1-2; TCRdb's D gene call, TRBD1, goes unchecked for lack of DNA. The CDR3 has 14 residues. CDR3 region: CASSPADRPYGYTF.

The CDR3 reads CAGSATGSYNEQFF. The rearrangement links TRBV7-9 to TRBJ2-1. This CDR3 has 14 amino acids. Germline-derived CDR1 and CDR2 are SEHNR and FQNEAQ (reference sequence).

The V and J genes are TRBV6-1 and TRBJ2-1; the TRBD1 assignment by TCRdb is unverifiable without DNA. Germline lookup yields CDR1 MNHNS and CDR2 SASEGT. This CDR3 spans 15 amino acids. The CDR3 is CASSEPGAAYNEQFF.

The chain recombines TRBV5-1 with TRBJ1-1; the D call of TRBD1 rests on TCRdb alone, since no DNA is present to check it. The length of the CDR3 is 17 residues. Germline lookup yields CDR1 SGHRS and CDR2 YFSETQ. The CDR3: CASSKDRGLGGEAEAFF.

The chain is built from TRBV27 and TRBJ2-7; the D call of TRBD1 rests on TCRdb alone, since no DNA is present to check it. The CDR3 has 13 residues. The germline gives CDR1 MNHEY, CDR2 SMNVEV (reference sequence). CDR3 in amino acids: CASRTDRDHEQYF.

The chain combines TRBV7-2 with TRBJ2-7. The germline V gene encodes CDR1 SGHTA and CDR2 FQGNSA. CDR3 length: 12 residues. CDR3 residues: CASSYLAEQQYF. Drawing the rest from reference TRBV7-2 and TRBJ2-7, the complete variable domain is GAGVSQSPSNKVTEKGKDVELRCDPISGHTALYWYRQSLGQGLEFLIYFQGNSAPDKSGLPSDRFSAERTGGSVSTLTIQRTQQEDSAVYLCASSYLAEQQYFGPGTRLTVT.

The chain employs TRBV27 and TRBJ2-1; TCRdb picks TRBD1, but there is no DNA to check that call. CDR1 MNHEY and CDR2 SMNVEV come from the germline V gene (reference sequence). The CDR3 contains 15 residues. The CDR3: CASSQDRGTYNEQFF.

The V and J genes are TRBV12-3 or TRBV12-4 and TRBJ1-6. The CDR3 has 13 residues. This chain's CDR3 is CASSVLDNSPLHF.

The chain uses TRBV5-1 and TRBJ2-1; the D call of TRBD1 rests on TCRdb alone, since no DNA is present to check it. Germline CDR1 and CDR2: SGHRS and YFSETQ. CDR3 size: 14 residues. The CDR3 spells CASSTRDNFDEQFF.

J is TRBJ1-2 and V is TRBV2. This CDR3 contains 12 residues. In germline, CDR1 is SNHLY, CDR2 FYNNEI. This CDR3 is CASHPSPGGYTF. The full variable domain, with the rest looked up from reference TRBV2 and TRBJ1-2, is EPEVTQTPSHQVTQMGQEVILRCVPISNHLYFYWYRQILGQKVEFLVSFYNNEISEKSEIFDDQFSVERPDGSNFTLKIRSTKLEDSAMYFCASHPSPGGYTFGSGTRLTVV.